This T cell receptor (beta chain) was sequenced during a study of cytomegalovirus exposure and HLA in healthy donors. Study-wide background: Among the 300 to 500 donors who were genotyped, over 70% fell in the genetic ancestry cluster that is associated with self-reported Caucasian donors. Overall study results and limits: Some V segments, including TRBV6-2 and TRBV6-3, were excluded as indistinguishable.

Remarks on this clone: Its specificity is not known.

Primers included in the PCR were 60 Vbeta and 13 Jbeta primers. Method: immunoSEQ multiplex PCR; TCRdb's copy keeps in-frame clones and lacks some. The table has fewer than 150,000 clones, about 69% seen once. V gave up 9 bases and J gave up 2 bases; unmatched junction bases: 16. The germline CDR1 and CDR2 sequences are SGHTA and FQGNSA. The CDR3 covers 18 residues. The J gene is TRBJ1-2, the V gene TRBV7-2; 12 nucleotides agree with TRBD1. This receptor was identified in a man aged 25-45 years in good health and CMV-seronegative. Sequencing input: PBMCs. This chain's CDR3 is CASQETGTGGFWNYGYTF. The CDR3 DNA reads TGTGCCAGTCAGGAAACCGGGACAGGGGGCTTTTGGAACTATGGCTACACCTTC. The complete variable domain, with remaining parts taken from reference TRBV7-2 and TRBJ1-2, reads GAGVSQSPSNKVTEKGKDVELRCDPISGHTALYWYRQSLGQGLEFLIYFQGNSAPDKSGLPSDRFSAERTGGSVSTLTIQRTQQEDSAVYLCASQETGTGGFWNYGYTFGSGTRLTVV.